These T cell receptor beta chains were read from a single sample in a study of T cell changes during pregnancy in multiple sclerosis. The protocol was immunoSEQ multiplex PCR, while the TCRdb copy is restricted to in-frame clones and leaves out a portion. The repertoire consists of approximately 37,000 clones, with around 94% occurring once and the leading ten covering around 0.73%. Sequenced here: CD4+ T cells from peripheral blood mononuclear cells, sampled before pregnancy. The receptors originated from a female donor with multiple sclerosis, enrolled in a pregnancy study. Both conserved end residues are part of each CDR3. Each record gives: clone size, V gene, J gene, D gene, CDR3 protein, CDR3 DNA. The D gene is left open where the match is weak. Expanded clones get a size class; other rows say once, few or many, or leave the size out.

clone_size: NA
v_call: TRBV2
j_call: TRBJ2-1
d_call: NA
cdr3_aa: CASRRDTDNEQFF
cdr3_nt: TGTGCCAGCAGACGGGACACAGACAATGAGCAGTTCTTC

clone_size: NA
v_call: TRBV6-6
j_call: TRBJ2-1
d_call: TRBD2
cdr3_aa: CASIHLSGSSYNEQFF
cdr3_nt: TGTGCCAGCATCCACCTCAGCGGGAGCTCCTACAATGAGCAGTTCTTC

clone_size: once
v_call: TRBV5-6
j_call: TRBJ1-1
d_call: NA
cdr3_aa: CASSLNFGTRVSTEAFF
cdr3_nt: TGTGCCAGCAGCTTGAATTTCGGTACTCGCGTGTCCACTGAAGCTTTCTTT

clone_size: NA
v_call: TRBV19
j_call: TRBJ2-7
d_call: NA
cdr3_aa: CASSIAPGTHYEQYF
cdr3_nt: TGTGCCAGTAGTATAGCTCCCGGGACACATTACGAGCAGTACTTC

clone_size: NA
v_call: TRBV11-2
j_call: TRBJ1-1
d_call: NA
cdr3_aa: CASSLAGQPNTEAFF
cdr3_nt: TGTGCCAGCAGCTTGGCCGGACAGCCGAACACTGAAGCTTTCTTT

clone_size: NA
v_call: TRBV5-1
j_call: TRBJ2-7
d_call: NA
cdr3_aa: CASRGGVTGAVYEQYF
cdr3_nt: TGCGCCAGCAGGGGTGGGGTAACAGGAGCCGTCTACGAGCAGTACTTC

clone_size: NA
v_call: TRBV7-9
j_call: TRBJ2-4
d_call: TRBD2
cdr3_aa: CASSQAGANKNIQYF
cdr3_nt: TGTGCCAGCAGCCAAGCGGGAGCGAACAAAAACATTCAGTACTTC

clone_size: NA
v_call: TRBV28
j_call: TRBJ2-2
d_call: NA
cdr3_aa: CASSLVMNTGELFF
cdr3_nt: TGTGCCAGCAGTTTAGTAATGAACACCGGGGAGCTGTTTTTT

clone_size: NA
v_call: TRBV5-1
j_call: TRBJ1-2
d_call: NA
cdr3_aa: CASSPGGATSGYTF
cdr3_nt: TGCGCCAGCAGTCCTGGGGGGGCCACCTCGGGCTACACCTTC

clone_size: NA
v_call: TRBV5-4
j_call: TRBJ2-1
d_call: NA
cdr3_aa: CASRRTHGVNEQFF
cdr3_nt: TGTGCCAGCAGGCGAACTCACGGGGTAAATGAGCAGTTCTTC

clone_size: NA
v_call: TRBV27
j_call: TRBJ1-1
d_call: TRBD1
cdr3_aa: CASSLYRGNTEAFF
cdr3_nt: TGTGCCAGCAGTTTATACAGGGGGAACACTGAAGCTTTCTTT

clone_size: NA
v_call: TRBV13
j_call: TRBJ2-7
d_call: NA
cdr3_aa: CASSLAQGKQYF
cdr3_nt: TGTGCCAGCAGCTTAGCCCAGGGCAAGCAGTACTTC

clone_size: NA
v_call: TRBV11-2
j_call: TRBJ2-7
d_call: TRBD1
cdr3_aa: CASSSGQGGEQYF
cdr3_nt: TGTGCCAGCAGCTCCGGACAGGGCGGGGAGCAGTACTTC

clone_size: NA
v_call: TRBV4-2
j_call: TRBJ2-3
d_call: TRBD2
cdr3_aa: CASSPRARSGRLGGTDTQYF
cdr3_nt: TGTGCCAGCAGCCCAAGGGCGCGTAGCGGGAGGTTAGGGGGCACAGATACGCAGTATTTT